The rows below give T cell receptor beta chains drawn from one sample of a study of T cell repertoires in cytomegalovirus infection. TCRdb fed the reads into MiXCR, producing one record per CDR3 protein. The sample lists approximately 750,000 distinct CDR3 sequences; 35% were seen once. The source material was PBMCs. The receptors here all came from a human donor in good health (CMV status not recorded). Some clones in this sample may be carry-over from other donors' samples. Both conserved end residues are part of each CDR3. D genes are given only for firm matches. Expanded clones are given a class, and other clones once, few, many or no size at all.

14	NA	TRBV24-1	TRBJ1-5	NA	CATSKGTLNQPQHF	TGTGCCACCAGTAAGGGTACCCTCAATCAGCCCCAGCATTTT
13	NA	TRBV27	TRBJ1-2	NA	CASSFGDFYCYTF	TGTGCCAGCAGTTTCGGGGACTTCTATTGCTACACCTTC
14	NA	TRBV7-6	TRBJ2-7	TRBD2	CASSGAGGPDEQYF	TGTGCCAGCAGCGGAGCGGGAGGGCCTGACGAGCAGTACTTC
16	NA	TRBV18	TRBJ1-1	TRBD1	CASSPPDRGKYTEAFF	TGTGCCAGCTCACCACCCGACAGGGGGAAATACACTGAAGCTTTCTTT
14	NA	TRBV27	TRBJ1-2	TRBD1	CASSPGGTYYGYTF	TGTGCCAGCAGCCCAGGGGGGACCTACTATGGCTACACCTTC
15	NA	TRBV5-6	TRBJ1-1	NA	CASSFGGLVYTEAFF	TGTGCCAGCAGCTTTGGGGGATTGGTGTACACTGAAGCTTTCTTT
15	NA	TRBV5-1	TRBJ2-5	NA	CASSSGQAITETQYF	TGCGCCAGCAGCTCGGGGCAGGCGATTACAGAGACCCAGTACTTC
15	NA	TRBV27	TRBJ1-1	NA	CASIKGWPTNTEAFF	TGTGCCAGCATAAAAGGTTGGCCTACGAACACTGAAGCTTTCTTT
14	few	TRBV12-3/TRBV12-4	TRBJ2-3	NA	CASSWAGSTDTQYF	TGTGCCAGCAGTTGGGCCGGGAGCACAGATACGCAGTATTTT
14	NA	TRBV12-3/TRBV12-4	TRBJ2-1	NA	CASTKLAPANEQFF	TGTGCCAGCACCAAACTAGCCCCCGCCAATGAGCAGTTCTTC
15	few	TRBV28	TRBJ1-2	TRBD1	CASSSTGEGIEGYTF	TGTGCCAGCAGTTCAACAGGGGAGGGGATAGAGGGCTACACCTTC
16	NA	TRBV20-1	TRBJ2-7	TRBD2	CSARDPLAELSYEQYF	TGCAGTGCTAGAGACCCTCTAGCGGAGCTTTCCTACGAGCAGTACTTC
11	few	TRBV12-3/TRBV12-4	TRBJ2-5	NA	CASSPGLAQYF	TGTGCCAGCAGCCCTGGTTTGGCCCAGTACTTC
14	few	TRBV27	TRBJ1-2	TRBD1	CASGLTGSSSGYTF	TGTGCCAGCGGATTGACAGGGAGCAGTAGTGGCTACACCTTC
13	NA	TRBV29-1	TRBJ1-2	NA	CSVGDRPYYGYTF	TGCAGCGTTGGAGACCGCCCGTATTATGGCTACACCTTC
14	few	TRBV6-5	TRBJ2-3	NA	CASSYGGLRDTQYF	TGTGCCAGCAGTTACGGGGGTCTAAGGGATACGCAGTATTTT
14	NA	TRBV6-1	TRBJ1-1	TRBD1	CASSFQGVDTEAFF	TGTGCCAGCAGTTTCCAGGGGGTGGACACTGAAGCTTTCTTT
11	NA	TRBV27	TRBJ1-1	NA	CASNSAGKAFF	TGTGCCAGCAACTCGGCAGGGAAAGCTTTCTTT
14	few	TRBV5-5	TRBJ2-1	NA	CASSLYVVSNEQFF	TGTGCCAGCAGCTTGTACGTGGTTTCCAATGAGCAGTTCTTC
18	NA	TRBV11-2	TRBJ2-3	TRBD2	CASSLLAGGPFSTDTQYF	TGTGCCAGCAGCCTTCTAGCGGGGGGGCCCTTTAGCACAGATACGCAGTATTTT
12	few	TRBV20-1	TRBJ1-1	NA	CRASLGNTEAFF	TGCAGGGCGAGTCTAGGGAACACTGAAGCTTTCTTT
15	few	TRBV6-6	TRBJ2-7	TRBD2	CASRNGLAGAYEQYF	TGTGCCAGCAGAAACGGACTAGCGGGGGCCTACGAGCAGTACTTC
12	NA	TRBV12-3/TRBV12-4	TRBJ1-3	NA	CASSPVAPTIYF	TGTGCCAGCAGCCCGGTCGCGCCCACCATATATTTT
15	NA	TRBV11-1	TRBJ2-7	TRBD2	CATAISSGSSYEKYF	TGTGCCACCGCCATCTCTAGCGGGAGTTCCTACGAGAAGTATTTC
15	many	TRBV7-6	TRBJ2-5	TRBD1	CASSLAGTGPETQYF	TGTGCCAGCAGCTTAGCTGGGACAGGGCCAGAGACCCAGTACTTC
17	NA	TRBV28	TRBJ2-7	TRBD2	CASSFGGGPTQIYEQYF	TGTGCCAGCAGTTTCGGGGGGGGACCTACGCAAATCTACGAGCAGTACTTC
16	few	TRBV6-1	TRBJ2-7	TRBD1	CASSEEVTGVSYEQYF	TGTGCCAGCAGTGAAGAGGTAACAGGGGTGTCCTACGAGCAGTACTTC
18	few	TRBV4-2	TRBJ2-1	TRBD2	CASSQPVGPRESGNEQFF	TGTGCCAGCAGCCAACCCGTCGGGCCGCGGGAGTCGGGGAATGAGCAGTTCTTC